The entry below describes one T cell receptor (beta chain). This receptor's antigen is unknown. The input lacks base qualities; no much larger clone sits a single base away. These data are taken from a study of blood T cell repertoires in COVID-19 (dated by TCRdb to about 2020). About the investigation overall: Samples covering the acute and convalescent phases of COVID-19 were provided by collaborators in the United States, Italy and Spain. Where available, HLA class I and class II types were obtained from metadata supplied by the sample provider rather than from assay-based typing. The prospective study material was composed of cDNA or gDNA derived from T cells, B-cell-depleted T cells, or PBMCs. The sample metadata nearly always contained a de-identified subject ID, COVID-19 status, age in years and sex. The repertoires were released in a freely available public database intended as a resource for research on the immune response to SARS-CoV-2. Samples came from the ongoing ImmuneRACE study (first 160 participants) plus 1,254 subjects from 6 global collaborators. The dataset comprised deeply sampled blood TCRbeta repertoires from subjects exposed to, actively infected with, or recovered from COVID-19. Findings and caveats that apply to the study as a whole: Clinical and demographic metadata were provided uncurated, with the amount varying by source and participant.

TCRbeta CDR3 regions were amplified from genomic DNA by means of the immunoSEQ Assay, a bias-controlled multiplex PCR. In the source study's methods: The number of nucleated cells in each sample was estimated by amplification of reference gene primers within the assay. To quantify the absolute abundance of each unique TCRbeta CDR3 rearrangement, sequence reads were collapsed and filtered. Productive Simpson clonality was computed per sample as the square root of Simpson's diversity index over productive rearrangements. This is the immuneACCESS table as TCRdb keeps it, with only in-frame sequences that have V and J called. A part of the clones is gone; compared with another copy, unresolved V genes explain less than half, and the rest is unexplained. V, J and clone size are taken as reported in that table, and D and trimming were inferred from the DNA itself. Within this sample are hundreds of thousands of clones, with 86% of them counted one time only. The top ten hold roughly 13% of the sample.

From the cysteine up to the phenylalanine, the CDR3 has a length of 13 residues. Here the CDR3 DNA is all that survives: 39 bases in frame from base 1. CDR1 and CDR2 are read off the germline V gene as SGHRS and YFSETQ. At the junction V is shortened by 5 bases and J by 2 bases, with 11 bases in between. One collaborating source in Seattle enrolled patients while the patients were actively infected and followed the patients over time throughout the course of disease. Whole blood was collected in K2EDTA tubes by collaborating institutions according to the institutions' own protocols. For TCRbeta analysis, collaborators shipped samples in one of three forms: frozen whole blood, isolated PBMCs, or DNA extracted from either of those sample types.

The chain employs TRBV5-1 and TRBJ2-7; no D segment can be confidently identified. This TCR derives from a woman in her seventies with COVID-19, enrolled during active disease. The sequenced material came from peripheral blood. The DNA is as follows: TGCGCCAGCAGTTCCACTCTCCCCTACGAGCAGTACTTC. Its protein product is CASSSTLPYEQYF.